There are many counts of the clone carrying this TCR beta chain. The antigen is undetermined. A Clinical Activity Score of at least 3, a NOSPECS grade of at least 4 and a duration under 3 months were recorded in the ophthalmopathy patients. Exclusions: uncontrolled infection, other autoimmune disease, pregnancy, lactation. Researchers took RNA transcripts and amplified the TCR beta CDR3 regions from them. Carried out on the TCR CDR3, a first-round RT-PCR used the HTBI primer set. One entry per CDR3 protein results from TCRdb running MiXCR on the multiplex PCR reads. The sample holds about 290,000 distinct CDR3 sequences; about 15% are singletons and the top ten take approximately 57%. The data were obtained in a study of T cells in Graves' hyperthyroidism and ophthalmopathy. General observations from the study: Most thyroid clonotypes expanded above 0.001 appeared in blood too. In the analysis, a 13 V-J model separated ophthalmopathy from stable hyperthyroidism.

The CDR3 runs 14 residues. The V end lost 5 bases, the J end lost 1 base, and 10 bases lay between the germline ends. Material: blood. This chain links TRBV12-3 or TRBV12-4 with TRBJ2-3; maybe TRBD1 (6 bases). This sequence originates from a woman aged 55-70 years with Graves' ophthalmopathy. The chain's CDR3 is CASSVNRGTDTQYF. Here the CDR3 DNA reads TGTGCCAGCAGTGTCAACAGGGGCACAGATACGCAGTATTTT.